This T cell receptor beta chain derives from a study of T cells in Graves' hyperthyroidism and ophthalmopathy. Germline V gene data show CDR1 as MNHNS and CDR2 as SASEGT. This CDR3 spans 9 amino acids. A NOSPECS grade of at least 4, a Clinical Activity Score of at least 3 and duration under 3 months were recorded in ophthalmopathy patients. Amplification targeted TCR beta CDR3 regions from RNA transcripts. Carried out on the TCR CDR3, a first-round RT-PCR used the HTBI primer set. MiXCR was run by TCRdb on the multiplex PCR reads, yielding one entry per CDR3 protein. The sample records approximately 300,000 distinct CDR3 sequences, over 15% being singletons.

The rearrangement uses TRBV6-1 and TRBJ2-2; no firm D call. The J call may be mistaken, given a closer DNA end match to TRBJ1-1. This TCR was recovered from a woman aged 55-69 years with Graves' ophthalmopathy. The specimen sequenced was blood. CDR3 loop: CATDRGAFF. CDR3 bases: TGTGCCACCGACCGGGGAGCTTTCTTT.